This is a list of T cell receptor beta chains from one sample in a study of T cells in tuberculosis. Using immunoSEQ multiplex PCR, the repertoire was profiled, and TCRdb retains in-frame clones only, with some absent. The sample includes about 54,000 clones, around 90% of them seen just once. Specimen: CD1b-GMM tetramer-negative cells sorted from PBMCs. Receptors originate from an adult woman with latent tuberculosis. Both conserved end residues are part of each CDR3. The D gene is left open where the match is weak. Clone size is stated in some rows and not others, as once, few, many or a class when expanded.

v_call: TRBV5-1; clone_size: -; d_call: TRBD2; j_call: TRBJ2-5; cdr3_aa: CASKVGRGGQGTQYF; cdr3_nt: TGCGCCAGCAAGGTGGGGCGGGGGGGCCAAGGGACCCAGTACTTC
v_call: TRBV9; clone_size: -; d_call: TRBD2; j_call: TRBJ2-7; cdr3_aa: CASSVAWTSVHEQYF; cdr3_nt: TGTGCCAGCAGCGTAGCTTGGACTAGCGTACACGAGCAGTACTTC
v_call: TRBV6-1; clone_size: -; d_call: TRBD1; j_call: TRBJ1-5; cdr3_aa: CASSVTGDGHQPQHF; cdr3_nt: TGTGCCAGCAGCGTAACAGGGGACGGCCATCAGCCCCAGCATTTT
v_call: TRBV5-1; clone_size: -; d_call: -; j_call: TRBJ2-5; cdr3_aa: CASSLAGYIQETQYF; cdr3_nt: TGCGCCAGCAGCTTGGCGGGGTACATCCAAGAGACCCAGTACTTC
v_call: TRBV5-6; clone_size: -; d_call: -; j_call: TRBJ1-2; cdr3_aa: CASSLREWGYTF; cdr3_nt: TGTGCCAGCAGCTTGCGAGAGTGGGGCTACACCTTC
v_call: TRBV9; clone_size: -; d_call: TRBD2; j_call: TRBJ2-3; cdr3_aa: CASSVFSGGTDTQYF; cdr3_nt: TGTGCCAGCAGCGTGTTTAGCGGGGGCACAGATACGCAGTATTTT
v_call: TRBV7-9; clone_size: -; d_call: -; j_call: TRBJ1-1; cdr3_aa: CAGSGTEAFF; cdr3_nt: TGTGCCGGCTCCGGGACAGAAGCTTTCTTT
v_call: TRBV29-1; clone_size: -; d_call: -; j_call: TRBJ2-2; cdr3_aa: CSVEEENTGELFF; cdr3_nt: TGCAGCGTTGAGGAGGAGAACACCGGGGAGCTGTTTTTT
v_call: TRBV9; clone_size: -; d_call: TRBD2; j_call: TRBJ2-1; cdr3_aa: CASSGAGSTYNEQFF; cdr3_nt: TGTGCCAGCAGCGGAGCGGGGTCAACCTACAATGAGCAGTTCTTC
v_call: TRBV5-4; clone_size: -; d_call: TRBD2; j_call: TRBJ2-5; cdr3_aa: CASSLNPAGGPETQYF; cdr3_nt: TGTGCCAGCAGCTTGAACCCCGCGGGGGGCCCAGAGACCCAGTACTTC
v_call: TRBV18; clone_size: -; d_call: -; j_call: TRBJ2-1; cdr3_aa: CASSLSGTEQFF; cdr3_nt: TGTGCCAGCTCACTGAGCGGGACAGAGCAGTTCTTC
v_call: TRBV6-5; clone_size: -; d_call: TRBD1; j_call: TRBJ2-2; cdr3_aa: CATGQGWTGELFF; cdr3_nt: TGTGCCACCGGACAGGGTTGGACCGGGGAGCTGTTTTTT
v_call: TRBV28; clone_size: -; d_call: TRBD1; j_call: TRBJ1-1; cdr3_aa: CASSSSPTGAAFF; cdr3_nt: TGTGCCAGCAGTTCGTCCCCTACAGGGGCCGCTTTCTTT
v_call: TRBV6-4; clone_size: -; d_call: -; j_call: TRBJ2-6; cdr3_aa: CASTLRDSGANVLTF; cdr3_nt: TGTGCCAGCACCCTGAGGGACTCTGGGGCCAACGTCCTGACTTTC
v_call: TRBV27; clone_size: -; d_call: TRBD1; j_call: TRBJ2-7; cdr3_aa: CASSFEGANEQYF; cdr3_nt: TGTGCCAGCAGTTTTGAGGGGGCTAACGAGCAGTACTTC
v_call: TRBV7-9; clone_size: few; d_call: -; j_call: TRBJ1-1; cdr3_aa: CASSLDSPGIGFF; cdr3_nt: TGTGCCAGCAGCTTAGACTCCCCCGGGATCGGTTTCTTT
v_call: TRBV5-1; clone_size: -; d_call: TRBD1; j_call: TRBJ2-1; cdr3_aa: CASRDRVGGSYNEQFF; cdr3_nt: TGCGCCAGCAGGGACAGGGTTGGAGGCTCCTACAATGAGCAGTTCTTC
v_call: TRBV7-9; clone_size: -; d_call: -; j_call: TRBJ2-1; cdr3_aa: CASSALVTIEQFF; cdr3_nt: TGTGCCAGCAGCGCTCTGGTGACAATTGAGCAGTTCTTC
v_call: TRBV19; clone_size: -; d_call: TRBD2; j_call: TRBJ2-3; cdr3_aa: CASSMGHREGWPLQYF; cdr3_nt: TGTGCCAGTAGTATGGGCCATCGGGAGGGCTGGCCTCTGCAGTATTTT
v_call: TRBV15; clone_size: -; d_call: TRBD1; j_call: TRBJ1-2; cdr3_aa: CATSPRTGGYGYTF; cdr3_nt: TGTGCCACCAGCCCAAGGACAGGGGGATACGGCTACACCTTC
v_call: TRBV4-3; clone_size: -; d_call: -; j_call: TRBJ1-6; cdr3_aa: CASSQDWTVLGSYNSPLHF; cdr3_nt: TGCGCCAGCAGCCAAGATTGGACAGTTTTAGGCTCCTATAATTCACCCCTCCACTTT
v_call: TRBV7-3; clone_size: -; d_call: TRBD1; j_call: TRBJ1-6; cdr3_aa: CASSQTGDSWNSPLHF; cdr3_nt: TGTGCCAGCAGCCAAACCGGGGACAGTTGGAATTCACCCCTCCACTTT
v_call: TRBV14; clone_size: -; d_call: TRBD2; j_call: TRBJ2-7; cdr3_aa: CASSRGSGRVFHEQYF; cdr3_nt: TGTGCCAGCAGCCGGGGTAGCGGGAGAGTTTTCCACGAGCAGTACTTC
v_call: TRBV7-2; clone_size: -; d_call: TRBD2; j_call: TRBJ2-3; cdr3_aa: CASSRGGGGPSTDTQYF; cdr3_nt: TGTGCCAGCAGCCGGGGCGGCGGGGGGCCTAGCACAGATACGCAGTATTTT
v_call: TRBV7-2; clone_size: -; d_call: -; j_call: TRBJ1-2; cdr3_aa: CASRETGVEGYTF; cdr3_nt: TGTGCCAGCAGAGAGACGGGTGTAGAGGGCTACACCTTC
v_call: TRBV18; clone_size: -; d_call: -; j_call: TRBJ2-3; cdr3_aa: CASSPVAAGLDTQYF; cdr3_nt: TGTGCCAGCTCACCCGTAGCGGCAGGCTTAGATACGCAGTATTTT
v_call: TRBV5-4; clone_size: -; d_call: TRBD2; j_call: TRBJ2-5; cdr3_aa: CASSFPSSGGQETQYF; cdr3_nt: TGTGCCAGCAGCTTTCCGTCTAGCGGGGGACAAGAGACCCAGTACTTC
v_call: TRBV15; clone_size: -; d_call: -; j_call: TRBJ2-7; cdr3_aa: CATSRSMRYEQYF; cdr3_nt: TGTGCCACCAGCCGGAGTATGAGGTACGAGCAGTACTTC
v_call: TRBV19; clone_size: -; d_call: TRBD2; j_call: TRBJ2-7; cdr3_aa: CASSISSGLAESSYEQYF; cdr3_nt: TGTGCCAGTAGTATCTCATCGGGACTAGCGGAGAGCTCCTACGAGCAGTACTTC
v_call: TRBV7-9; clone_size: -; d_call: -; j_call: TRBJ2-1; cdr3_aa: CASSLSILEFF; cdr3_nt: TGTGCCAGCAGCTTATCTATCCTGGAGTTCTTC
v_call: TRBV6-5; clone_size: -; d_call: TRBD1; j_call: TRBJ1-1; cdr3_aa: CASKRGLTGTTEAFF; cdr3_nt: TGTGCCAGCAAAAGGGGATTGACAGGGACCACTGAAGCTTTCTTT
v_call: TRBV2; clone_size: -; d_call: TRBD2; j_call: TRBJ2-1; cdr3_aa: CASSDGGRAPYNEQFF; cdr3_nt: TGTGCCAGCAGTGATGGCGGGAGGGCCCCCTACAATGAGCAGTTCTTC
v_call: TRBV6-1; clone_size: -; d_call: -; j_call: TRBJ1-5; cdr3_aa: CASSRDSDNQPQHF; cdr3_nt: TGTGCCAGCAGCCGAGACAGCGACAATCAGCCCCAGCATTTT
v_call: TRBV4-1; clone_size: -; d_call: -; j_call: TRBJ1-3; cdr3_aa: CASSQEATGLIGNTIYF; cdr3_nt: TGCGCCAGCAGCCAAGAAGCCACAGGGCTCATTGGAAACACCATATATTTT
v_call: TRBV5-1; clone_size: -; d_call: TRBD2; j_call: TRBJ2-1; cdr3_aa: CASSPSPGLEVSEQFF; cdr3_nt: TGCGCCAGCAGCCCCTCCCCGGGACTAGAGGTTAGTGAGCAGTTCTTC
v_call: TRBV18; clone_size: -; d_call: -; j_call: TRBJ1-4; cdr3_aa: CASSPLGSGEKLFF; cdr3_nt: TGTGCCAGCTCACCCCTCGGGTCGGGGGAAAAACTGTTTTTT
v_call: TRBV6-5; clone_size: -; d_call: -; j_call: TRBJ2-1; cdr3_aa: CASSAYNEQFF; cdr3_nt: TGTGCCAGCAGCGCCTACAATGAGCAGTTCTTC
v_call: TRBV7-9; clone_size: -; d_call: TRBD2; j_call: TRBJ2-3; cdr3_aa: CASSSRGGSTDTQYF; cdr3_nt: TGTGCCAGCAGCTCCCGCGGGGGGAGCACAGATACGCAGTATTTT
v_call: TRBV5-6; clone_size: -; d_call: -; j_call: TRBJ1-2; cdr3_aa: CASSTSSDHYGYTF; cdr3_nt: TGTGCCAGCAGCACTTCTTCCGATCACTATGGCTACACCTTC
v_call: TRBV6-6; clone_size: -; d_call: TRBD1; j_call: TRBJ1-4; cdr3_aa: CASTVTGGEEKLFF; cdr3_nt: TGTGCCAGCACCGTGACAGGGGGCGAGGAAAAACTGTTTTTT